The source of this T cell receptor (beta chain) is a study of Tregs in tolerant kidney transplant recipients. General study points: Validation in larger populations is needed because few patients were studied. Biological reproducibility was not directly addressed in this study. The most relevant donor-specific Treg TCRbeta repertoire apparently came from expansion with activated donor B cells.

Libraries were prepared by immunoSEQ multiplex PCR; TCRdb keeps only in-frame clonotypes and omits some of them. This sample has some 110,000 clones; almost 95% occur once, and the top ten carry roughly 0.63%. To note about this clone: As yet, its antigen is unknown.

The CDR3 has 14 residues. The germline V gene has CDR1 ENHRY and CDR2 SYGVKD. V was clipped by 2 bases and J by 0 bases, with 5 bases between them. The receptor was derived from a human donor in good health. Source material: CD4+ T cells from blood. The rearrangement uses TRBV10-3 and TRBJ1-5, with D unclear. The CDR3 nucleotides read TGTGCCATCAGTGAGCATGATAGCAATCAGCCCCAGCATTTT. Amino acid sequence: CAISEHDSNQPQHF.